This TCR beta chain was sequenced during a study of fetal regulatory T cell absence and autoimmunity listed by TCRdb under 2017. Some background on the complete study: Exocrine pancreas autoimmunity was observed in the IPEX patients in the absence of clinical diabetes.

For CDR1 and CDR2, the germline V gene lists SGHNT and YENEEA. The CDR3 sequence holds 13 residues, the cysteine and phenylalanine included. Just the 39-base CDR3 DNA is kept, in frame starting at base 1. V drops 2 bases and J drops 5 bases, leaving 10 bases in between. Regarding this clone: Its recognized antigen is unknown. No base-level quality is on record; no much larger clone is a single base apart.

On the immunoSEQ human TCRbeta survey platform, a two-step multiplex PCR amplified and barcoded the TCRbeta CDR3 regions. Illumina instruments were used to sequence the libraries, and IgH from the same samples was sequenced in parallel. The original methods were these. Raw reads were filtered against IMGT V, D, J definitions and were binned using a nearest-neighbor algorithm so that PCR and sequencing errors were removed. Clones were defined as identical nucleotide sequences, and differential abundance between tissues was assessed by per-clone Fisher exact tests with a pFDR threshold of p<0.01. A minimum inclusion filter of 10 in either sample excluded clones with frequencies too low for statistical inference. The immunoSEQ Analyzer was used for pairwise clonal comparisons, while IMGT tools were used to assess gene family usage. TCRdb holds this immuneACCESS table with in-frame rearrangements only. Some clones are missing; in checked studies, unresolved V genes explain under half, and the rest has no known cause. The V and J calls and clone size come from that table; D and trimming were worked out from the DNA. This sample holds around 100,000 clones; less than 80% were observed only once. The ten largest clones take up roughly 2% of the sample.

For repertoire sequencing, genomic DNA was processed from frozen pancreas tissue. The DNeasy Blood and Tissue Kit was used to extract 2-3 ug of genomic DNA from umbilical cord blood or frozen pancreas. The paper as a whole reports these results and caveats: The oligoclonal enrichment was interpreted as support for antigen-driven autoimmunity in the pancreas before birth in IPEX syndrome. Compared with cord blood, the pancreas TCR compartment showed significant oligoclonal enrichment, and some top clones were enriched more than 85-fold. TRB gene family usage was found to be broadly similar between cord blood and pancreas and to resemble published neonatal and adult repertoires.

This receptor was obtained from a male donor with IPEX syndrome. The V gene is TRBV11-3 and the J gene is TRBJ2-7; a weak D assignment points to TRBD2 (6 bases agree). Sequencing used pancreas tissue. In nucleotides, the sequence is TGTGCCAGCAGCTTAATCGGGAGCGACGAGCAGTACTTC. Translated, this is CASSLIGSDEQYF.